This is a list of T cell receptor beta chains from one sample in a study of T cells in Graves' hyperthyroidism and ophthalmopathy. TCRdb reanalysed the multiplex PCR reads using MiXCR and keeps one entry per CDR3 protein. Among 700,000 or so distinct CDR3 sequences listed, more than 14% were seen once. Material: blood. The source of these receptors is a woman between 45 and 65 years old with Graves' ophthalmopathy. Both conserved end residues are part of each CDR3. D genes are given only for firm matches. Where a row states a size, it is once, few, many or the class of an expanded clone; other rows omit it.

d_call,j_call,v_call,clone_size,cdr3_aa,cdr3_nt
.,TRBJ2-1,TRBV20-1,many,CSAGRTVHEQFF,TGCAGTGCCGGGAGGACAGTTCATGAGCAGTTCTTC
.,TRBJ2-1,TRBV7-2,.,CASSRGGTNEQFF,TGTGCCAGCTCCCGGGGAGGAACCAATGAGCAGTTCTTC
TRBD1,TRBJ2-5,TRBV27,many,CASSLRGTGSRQETQYF,TGTGCCAGCAGTTTGAGGGGGACAGGGAGTCGGCAAGAGACCCAGTACTTC
TRBD1,TRBJ1-2,TRBV28,many,CASSGIDRANYGYTF,TGTGCCAGCAGCGGCATCGACAGGGCTAACTATGGCTACACCTTC
TRBD2,TRBJ2-7,TRBV28,many,CASSPLAVIYDEQYF,TGTGCCAGCAGTCCTCTAGCGGTAATTTACGACGAGCAGTACTTC
TRBD2,TRBJ2-5,TRBV20-1,many,CSASALTSGSATQYF,TGCAGTGCTAGCGCCCTGACTAGCGGGAGCGCGACCCAGTACTTC
.,TRBJ2-5,TRBV10-3,.,CAISDTVLQGGETQYF,TGTGCCATCAGCGATACAGTGCTACAGGGTGGGGAGACCCAGTACTTC
.,TRBJ1-1,TRBV29-1,few,CSVDGKNTEAFF,TGCAGCGTAGATGGCAAGAACACTGAAGCTTTCTTT
.,TRBJ1-1,TRBV5-1,.,CASSLGLREKNTEAFF,TGCGCCAGCAGCCTGGGACTCAGGGAAAAGAACACTGAAGCTTTCTTT
TRBD1,TRBJ1-1,TRBV6-1,few,CASSDETGLGAEAFF,TGTGCCAGCAGTGATGAGACAGGGCTGGGGGCTGAAGCTTTCTTT
.,TRBJ2-5,TRBV28,many,CASSRSSTQETQYF,TGTGCCAGCAGCCGATCGTCGACTCAAGAGACCCAGTACTTC
.,TRBJ1-1,TRBV20-1,.,CSARVPGTEAFF,TGCAGTGCTAGAGTCCCAGGGACTGAAGCTTTCTTT
TRBD1,TRBJ2-7,TRBV18,many,CASSLRQGYEQYF,TGTGCCAGCTCACTAAGACAGGGATACGAGCAGTACTTC
.,TRBJ1-3,TRBV6-2/TRBV6-3,.,CASSYQGSGNTIYF,TGTGCCAGCAGTTACCAGGGATCTGGAAACACCATATATTTT
TRBD1,TRBJ1-6,TRBV6-2/TRBV6-3,.,CASSYMDRGSSPLHF,TGTGCCAGCAGTTACATGGACAGGGGAAGTTCACCCCTCCACTTT
.,TRBJ2-1,TRBV9,few,CASSYTIGGERAYNEQFF,TGTGCCAGCAGCTACACGATCGGAGGGGAACGGGCCTACAATGAGCAGTTCTTC
TRBD1,TRBJ1-1,TRBV19,many,CASVDRGMNTEAFF,TGTGCCAGTGTTGACAGGGGCATGAACACTGAAGCTTTCTTT
.,TRBJ2-7,TRBV6-2/TRBV6-3,many,CASSYNGRAYEQYF,TGTGCCAGCAGTTACAACGGAAGGGCCTACGAGCAGTACTTC
.,TRBJ2-5,TRBV7-2,few,CASSFSRGDYQETQYF,TGTGCCAGCAGCTTTTCGCGTGGAGATTACCAAGAGACCCAGTACTTC
.,TRBJ2-3,TRBV4-2,.,CASSQGFEVTQYF,TGTGCCAGCAGCCAAGGATTTGAAGTTACGCAGTATTTT